What follows are 3 T cell receptor beta chains derived from one specimen sequenced in a study of cytomegalovirus exposure and HLA in healthy donors. With 60 Vbeta and 13 Jbeta primers, the PCR was carried out. Measured with immunoSEQ multiplex PCR; TCRdb has only the in-frame clones, and not every one. The sample shows about 190,000 clones, more than 65% of them seen only once. Material for sequencing was PBMCs. All receptors come from a woman in her 30s in good health and CMV-seropositive.

V gene TRBV4-2 combines with J gene TRBJ2-3; unclear D gene. The V gene lost 3 bases and the J gene lost 2 bases, with 12 bases spanning the gap. Germline V gene sequence: CDR1 LGHNA, CDR2 YNFKEQ. This CDR3 is 15 amino acids long. The CDR3 loop is CASSHTTVSTDTQYF. The CDR3 DNA sequence: TGTGCCAGCAGCCATACTACCGTCTCCACAGATACGCAGTATTTT.

J is TRBJ1-1 and V is TRBV5-5; 7 positions match TRBD1. After removal of 0 bases from V and 4 bases from J, the junction contained 6 bases not matched to a gene. The CDR3 consists of 15 residues. Germline loops: CDR1 SGHKS, CDR2 YYEKEE (reference sequence). Here the CDR3 DNA reads TGTGCCAGCAGCTTGGAACAGGGGTGGGTCACTGAAGCTTTCTTT. It translates to CASSLEQGWVTEAFF.

A word on this clone: Other DNA sequences in the same sample also yield this CDR3. V and J are TRBV28 and TRBJ2-7, with D unresolved. V was pared by 3 bases and J by 0 bases, with 9 bases between. This CDR3 region has 14 residues. From germline, CDR1 is MDHEN and CDR2 SYDVKM. In DNA, the CDR3 is TGTGCCAGCAGTTTGGCAGGTAGCTCCTACGAGCAGTACTTC. Encoded protein: CASSLAGSSYEQYF.